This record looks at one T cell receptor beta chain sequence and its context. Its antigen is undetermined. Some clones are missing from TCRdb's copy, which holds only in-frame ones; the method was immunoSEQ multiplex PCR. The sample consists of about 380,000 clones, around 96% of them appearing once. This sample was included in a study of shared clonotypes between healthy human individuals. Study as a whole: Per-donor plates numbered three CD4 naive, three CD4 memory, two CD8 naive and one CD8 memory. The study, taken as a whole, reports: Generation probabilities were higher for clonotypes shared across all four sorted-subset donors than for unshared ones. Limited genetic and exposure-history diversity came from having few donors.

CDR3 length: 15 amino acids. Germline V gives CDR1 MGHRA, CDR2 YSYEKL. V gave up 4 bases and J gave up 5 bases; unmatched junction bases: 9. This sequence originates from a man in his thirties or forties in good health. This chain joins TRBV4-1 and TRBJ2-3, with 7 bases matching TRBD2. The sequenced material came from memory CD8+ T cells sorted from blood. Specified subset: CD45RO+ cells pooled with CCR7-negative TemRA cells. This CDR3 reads CASSRWWEGQDTQYF. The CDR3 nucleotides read TGCGCCAGCAGCCGTTGGTGGGAGGGCCAAGATACGCAGTATTTT.